This TCR beta chain is drawn from a study of blood T cells in healthy people across ages. This CDR3 region has 14 residues. Germline V CDR1 and CDR2: MGHRA, YSYEKL. The V and J ends lost 1 base and 6 bases respectively, with 12 bases between them. A J-beta primer mix and a sample-barcoded 5' primer were used in a second PCR of roughly 6 to 11 cycles. One entry per CDR3 protein, called by TCRdb with MiXCR from the 5' RACE reads. The repertoire holds 1.5 million to 2 million distinct CDR3 sequences, with 30% to 40% as singletons. This clonotype was observed at least ten times. The chain employs TRBV4-1 and TRBJ1-1, with a weak D call TRBD1 (5 bases). The TCR sequence derives from a human donor in good health. The sample consisted of blood. CDR3 region: CASSQGQGRSEAFF. As DNA, the CDR3 is TGCGCCAGCAGCCAAGGTCAGGGAAGGTCTGAAGCTTTCTTT.